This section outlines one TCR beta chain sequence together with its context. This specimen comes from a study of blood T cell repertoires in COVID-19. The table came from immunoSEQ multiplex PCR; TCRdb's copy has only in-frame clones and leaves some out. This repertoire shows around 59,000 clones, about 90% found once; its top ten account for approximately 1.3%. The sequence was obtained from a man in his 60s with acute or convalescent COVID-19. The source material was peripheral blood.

The DNA of the CDR3 is TGTGCCAGCAGCGCCCGACAGGGGAGAGGAGCTAACTATGGCTACACCTTC. Its translation: CASSARQGRGANYGYTF. The chain links TRBV9 to TRBJ1-2; 8 nucleotides agree with TRBD1. Germline V gene sequence: CDR1 SGDLS, CDR2 YYNGEE. The CDR3 sequence is 17 residues long. Trimming cost V 3 bases and J 0 bases; bases outside gene matches: 10. The whole variable domain, remainder taken from reference TRBV9 and TRBJ1-2, is DSGVTQTPKHLITATGQRVTLRCSPRSGDLSVYWYQQSLDQGLQFLIQYYNGEERAKGNILERFSAQQFPDLHSELNLSSLELGDSALYFCASSARQGRGANYGYTFGSGTRLTVV.